The entry that follows covers one T cell receptor beta chain sequence. V lost 8 bases and J lost 5; bases outside the gene matches: 7. CDR3 length: 13 amino acids. Looked up from germline, CDR1 is MNHEY and CDR2 is SMNVEV (reference sequence). PCR involved 60 Vbeta and 13 Jbeta primers. The data were produced by immunoSEQ multiplex PCR, yet TCRdb's version contains in-frame clones alone and is incomplete. The sample consists of 150,000 to 200,000 clones, under 85% of them appearing once. This record belongs to a study of cytomegalovirus exposure and HLA in healthy donors. V is TRBV27 and J is TRBJ1-2, with 8 positions matching TRBD1. Sequencing was carried out using PBMCs. This receptor was obtained from a woman in her twenties or thirties in good health and CMV-seronegative. Here the CDR3 DNA reads TGTGCCAGCGGGCCGACAGGGGAATATGGCTACACCTTC. It codes for CASGPTGEYGYTF.